Sequencing of this TCR beta chain was carried out in a study of shared clonotypes between healthy human individuals. CD8 cells classed as naive were CD45RO-negative and positively selected for CCR7, excluding terminally differentiated effector memory CD45RA+ cells. There were only Caucasian adults among the donors, and all lived in Nashville, Tennessee. The CDR3 contains 17 residues. Germline CDR1 MDHEN, CDR2 SYDVKM. Trimming shortened V by 3 bases and J by 3 bases, and 21 bases separated the two germline ends. The table came from immunoSEQ multiplex PCR; TCRdb's copy has only in-frame clones and leaves some out. The table shows over 2,000,000 clones, with about 94% occurring only once.

The receptor was derived from a man aged 18 to 29 in good health. Some clones in this sample may be carry-over from other donors' samples. Sequencing was carried out using naive CD8+ T cells from PBMCs. V usage is TRBV28 and J usage is TRBJ2-7, with D possibly being TRBD1 or TRBD2 (6 bases each). The CDR3 loop is CASSFPPTGAVGYEQYF. The DNA of the CDR3 is TGTGCCAGCAGTTTCCCCCCCACGGGGGCGGTGGGCTACGAGCAGTACTTC.